What follows are 22 T cell receptor beta chains derived from one specimen sequenced in a study of blood T cell repertoires in COVID-19. The method was immunoSEQ multiplex PCR; TCRdb's version includes in-frame clones alone and lacks a portion of them. The sample records some 350,000 clones, 75% to 90% being singletons. The sequenced sample consisted of PBMCs or T cells enriched from blood (not recorded which). These receptors were taken from a man between 18 and 29 years old who had recovered from COVID-19.

This clone was seen once. The chain is built from TRBV12-3 or TRBV12-4 and TRBJ1-2; D is ambiguous. The CDR3 has 13 amino acids. Trimming removed 5 bases from V and 4 bases from J, with 11 bases in between. In DNA, the CDR3 is TGTGCCAGCAGTGTCACGCCAGGCTATGGCTACACCTTC. Translating it yields CASSVTPGYGYTF.

V and J are TRBV11-2 and TRBJ1-2; no clear D gene. V was shortened by 3 bases and J by 1 base, with 6 bases between the two germline ends. This CDR3 spans 13 amino acids. CDR1 is SGHAT, CDR2 FQNNGV, per germline. In nucleotides, the CDR3 is TGTGCCAGCAGCTTCGGCGGTAACTATGGCTACACCTTC. It is translated as CASSFGGNYGYTF.

The CDR3 sequence is CASTLGTGFGYTF. The CDR3, as DNA: TGCGCCAGCACCCTCGGGACAGGATTTGGCTACACCTTC. The rearrangement links TRBV10-2 to TRBJ1-2, with 8 bases that match TRBD1. J gave up 7 bases and V 7 bases, and 8 bases lay outside the gene matches. Germline CDR1 and CDR2: WSHSY and SAAADI. This CDR3 region has 13 residues.

This sequence joins TRBV6-5 and TRBJ2-1, with 7 positions matching TRBD2. The germline V gene has CDR1 MNHEY and CDR2 SVGAGI. The CDR3 runs to 15 residues. V shed 10 bases, J shed 8 bases, and the junction held 17 bases outside the gene matches. The CDR3 sequence: CAIMMRGGSNDEQFF. For the CDR3, the DNA is TGTGCCATCATGATGAGGGGCGGGAGTAACGATGAGCAGTTCTTC.

The chain has TRBV7-3 and TRBJ2-1; D call uncertain. This CDR3 has 13 residues. The V end lost 5 bases, the J end lost 0 bases, and 5 bases lay between the germline ends. In germline, CDR1 is SGHTA, CDR2 FQGTGA. The CDR3 DNA reads as TGTGCCAGCAGCCTCCCCTCCTACAATGAGCAGTTCTTC. Protein sequence: CASSLPSYNEQFF. The full variable domain, with the rest looked up from reference TRBV7-3 and TRBJ2-1, is GAGVSQTPSNKVTEKGKYVELRCDPISGHTALYWYRQSLGQGPEFLIYFQGTGAADDSGLPNDRFFAVRPEGSVSTLKIQRTERGDSAVYLCASSLPSYNEQFFGPGTRLTVL.

The chain links TRBV7-9 to TRBJ1-2; D remains ambiguous. This CDR3 has 13 amino acids. CDR1 and CDR2 (germline): SEHNR, FQNEAQ (reference sequence). Trimming took off 2 bases at V and 8 bases at J, with 12 bases between the two ends. CDR3 loop: CASSLLGGGGYTF. CDR3 nucleotide sequence: TGTGCCAGCAGCTTACTCGGAGGAGGCGGCTACACCTTC.

The rearrangement uses TRBV5-1 and TRBJ2-7, with TRBD2 identical over 7 bases. Germline CDR1 and CDR2: SGHRS and YFSETQ. The CDR3 extends over 16 amino acids. Unmatched junction bases numbered 10, after V lost 4 bases and J lost 0 bases. The CDR3 here is CASSPGSGDGSYEQYF. In nucleotides, the CDR3 is TGCGCCAGCAGCCCCGGGAGCGGGGATGGCTCCTACGAGCAGTACTTC.

J is TRBJ2-7 and V is TRBV27, with 8 bases lining up with TRBD1. CDR3 length: 14 residues. The ends lost 6 bases at V and 4 bases at J; junction bases unmatched: 8. Per the germline V gene, CDR1 is MNHEY and CDR2 is SMNVEV (reference sequence). In nucleotides, the CDR3 is TGTGCCAGCAGAGGCCTGGGACAGGCTTACGAGCAGTACTTC. Translated: CASRGLGQAYEQYF.

This clone has a single count. The rearrangement uses TRBV3-1 (or the pseudogene TRBV3-2) and TRBJ2-1; unclear D gene. Trimming stripped 1 base from V and 16 bases from J, with 11 bases between. Looked up from germline, CDR1 is LGHDT and CDR2 is YNNKEL (reference sequence). The CDR3 has 11 amino acids. The CDR3: CASSQGQAGFF. The CDR3 region has the DNA TGTGCCAGCAGCCAAGGGCAGGCTGGTTTCTTC.

CDR3 residues: CASSHSGTSGRGEQFF. Written as DNA, the CDR3 is TGTGCCAGCAGCCACTCCGGGACTAGCGGGAGGGGTGAGCAGTTCTTC. This sequence joins TRBV3-1 (or the pseudogene TRBV3-2) and TRBJ2-1; 16 bases fit TRBD2. CDR1 and CDR2 (germline): LGHDT, YNNKEL (reference sequence). V lost 3 bases and J lost 9; bases outside the gene matches: 5. The CDR3 extends over 16 amino acids.

This clone was recorded once. V is TRBV5-1 and J is TRBJ1-2; D gene uncertain. The length of the CDR3 is 12 residues. Trimming took 0 bases from V and 6 from J, leaving 6 bases between them. Germline V gene sequence: CDR1 SGHRS, CDR2 YFSETQ. The CDR3 sequence: CASSLAGNGYTF. CDR3 in DNA: TGCGCCAGCAGCTTGGCCGGGAATGGCTACACCTTC.

J is TRBJ2-1 and V is TRBV4-1; TRBD1 agrees at 9 bases. The junction had 13 bases not matched to a gene; V was cut back by 2 bases and J by 8 bases. The CDR3 spans 17 residues. Germline values: CDR1 MGHRA, CDR2 YSYEKL. The CDR3 DNA is TGCGCCAGCAGCCAATATCTCATCCGACAGGGGGTATATGAGCAGTTCTTC. It codes for CASSQYLIRQGVYEQFF.

This clone was counted only a few times. The CDR3 region is CASSLGDRKTYEQYF. The CDR3, as DNA: TGTGCCAGCAGCTTAGGGGACAGGAAGACCTACGAGCAGTACTTC. The chain combines TRBV7-9 with TRBJ2-7; 8 bases fit TRBD1. This CDR3 has 15 residues. V shed 1 base, J shed 2 bases, and the junction held 4 bases outside the gene matches. The V gene's germline CDR1 is SEHNR and CDR2 FQNEAQ (reference sequence).

This clone was seen only once. The V gene is TRBV5-5, the J gene TRBJ1-2; D perhaps matches TRBD1 (6 bases). CDR3 length: 15 residues. V was shortened by 4 bases and J by 2 bases, with 15 bases between the two germline ends. Germline lookup yields CDR1 SGHKS and CDR2 YYEKEE (reference sequence). The CDR3 sequence is CASSVGGGPNYGYTF. The CDR3 DNA reads TGTGCCAGCAGCGTGGGCGGGGGCCCCAACTATGGCTACACCTTC. Drawing the rest from reference TRBV5-5 and TRBJ1-2, the complete variable domain is DAGVTQSPTHLIKTRGQQVTLRCSPISGHKSVSWYQQVLGQGPQFIFQYYEKEERGRGNFPDRFSARQFPNYSSELNVNALLLGDSALYLCASSVGGGPNYGYTFGSGTRLTVV.

V usage is TRBV11-2 and J usage is TRBJ2-1; unclear D gene. Trimming stripped 2 bases from V and 11 bases from J, with 7 bases between. CDR3 length: 11 amino acids. Germline V gives CDR1 SGHAT, CDR2 FQNNGV. CDR3 DNA sequence: TGTGCCAGCAGCTTAAGCCATAAGCAGTTCTTC. Its translation: CASSLSHKQFF.

This clone was observed once. V gene TRBV5-1 combines with J gene TRBJ1-2; TRBD1 is a possible D gene (5 bases). Germline assignment: CDR1 SGHRS and CDR2 YFSETQ. The CDR3 loop spans 16 amino acids. V shed 0 bases and J shed 3 bases, with 15 bases lying between them. This CDR3 is CASSLDHMQGYYGYTF. The CDR3 coding sequence is TGCGCCAGCAGCTTGGATCATATGCAGGGCTACTATGGCTACACCTTC. Full variable domain (rest looked up from reference TRBV5-1 and TRBJ1-2): KAGVTQTPRYLIKTRGQQVTLSCSPISGHRSVSWYQQTPGQGLQFLFEYFSETQRNKGNFPGRFSGRQFSNSRSEMNVSTLELGDSALYLCASSLDHMQGYYGYTFGSGTRLTVV.

This CDR3 is CASSGTGSVSGNTIYF. CDR3 coding DNA: TGCGCCAGCAGTGGAACAGGGTCCGTCTCTGGAAACACCATATATTTT. The V and J genes are TRBV10-2 and TRBJ1-3, with D possibly TRBD1 on 6 matching bases. The CDR3 consists of 16 residues. V lost 4 bases to trimming and J lost 0 bases, with 13 bases between them. Per the germline V gene, CDR1 is WSHSY and CDR2 is SAAADI.

The chain joins TRBV13 to TRBJ2-7, with a possible D match to TRBD1 (5 bases). V was shortened by 5 bases and J by 6 bases, with 17 bases between the two germline ends. The V gene's germline CDR1 is PRHDT and CDR2 FYEKMQ (reference sequence). The CDR3 consists of 14 residues. The CDR3 reads CASSHASGHREQYF. As DNA, the CDR3 is TGTGCCAGCAGCCACGCCTCAGGACATCGCGAGCAGTACTTC.

This chain uses TRBV10-3 with TRBJ1-4; the match to TRBD1 covers 9 bases. Germline V gives CDR1 ENHRY, CDR2 SYGVKD. This CDR3 is built from 16 residues. Trimming removed 3 bases from V and 7 bases from J; junction bases left unmatched: 9. The CDR3 coding sequence is TGTGCCATCAGTGAAGGAGTCGGGACAGGGAGTGAAAAACTGTTTTTT. Translation: CAISEGVGTGSEKLFF.

The V gene is TRBV3-1 (or the pseudogene TRBV3-2), the J gene TRBJ1-2, with TRBD1 as a possible D gene (5 bases). Trimming left V 4 bases short and J 4 bases short, with 10 bases between. Germline loops: CDR1 LGHDT, CDR2 YNNKEL (reference sequence). The CDR3 consists of 13 residues. CDR3 sequence reads: CASSPGTSYGYTF. CDR3 DNA sequence: TGTGCCAGCAGCCCTGGGACTTCCTATGGCTACACCTTC.

The CDR3 protein is CASSQVETGAYEQYF. In DNA form, the CDR3 reads TGCGCCAGCAGCCAAGTCGAGACGGGGGCCTACGAGCAGTACTTC. The chain employs TRBV4-1 and TRBJ2-7; tentative D call: TRBD2 (6 bases). The germline V gene has CDR1 MGHRA and CDR2 YSYEKL. CDR3 size: 15 residues. V lost 1 base to trimming and J lost 2 bases, with 12 bases between them.

The chain is built from TRBV7-3 and TRBJ2-1; TRBD2 is a possible D gene (6 bases). Germline CDR1 is SGHTA and CDR2 is FQGTGA. The CDR3 runs 15 residues. V lost 2 bases, J lost 6 bases, and 14 bases lay in between. CDR3 sequence: CASSLGGFGGNEQFF. CDR3 DNA: TGTGCCAGCAGCTTAGGTGGGTTCGGGGGCAATGAGCAGTTCTTC.